This is a list of T cell receptor beta chains from one sample in a study of shared clonotypes between healthy human individuals. Profiled with immunoSEQ multiplex PCR; TCRdb holds only in-frame clones, not every one. The repertoire holds over 2 million clones, with around 92% as singletons. The specimen was naive CD4+ T cells from PBMCs. All receptors derive from a young man in good health. Some clones in this sample may be carry-over from other donors' samples. Both conserved end residues are trimmed from each CDR3. Expanded clones are given a class, and other clones once, few, many or no size at all.

v_call: TRBV28
j_call: TRBJ1-2
clone_size: .
cdr3_aa: ASSTTGQAYGYT

v_call: TRBV11-2
j_call: TRBJ2-2
clone_size: .
cdr3_aa: ASSPVSRVGELF

v_call: TRBV18
j_call: TRBJ2-3
clone_size: .
cdr3_aa: ASSPPGLDPDTQY

v_call: TRBV19
j_call: TRBJ2-7
clone_size: .
cdr3_aa: ASRIGAGTAFYEQY

v_call: TRBV19
j_call: TRBJ1-5
clone_size: .
cdr3_aa: ASNQGQSRNQPQH

v_call: TRBV4-2
j_call: TRBJ2-7
clone_size: .
cdr3_aa: ASSQDGLAGIQVGYEQY

v_call: TRBV2
j_call: TRBJ2-7
clone_size: few
cdr3_aa: ASSVLREQY

v_call: TRBV28
j_call: TRBJ2-7
clone_size: .
cdr3_aa: ASTTHRRGASEQY

v_call: TRBV7-2
j_call: TRBJ2-3
clone_size: .
cdr3_aa: ASSLVDTQY

v_call: TRBV7-9
j_call: TRBJ1-1
clone_size: .
cdr3_aa: ASSLEALGAGGSSGAF

v_call: TRBV15
j_call: TRBJ1-2
clone_size: .
cdr3_aa: ATSREGGYT